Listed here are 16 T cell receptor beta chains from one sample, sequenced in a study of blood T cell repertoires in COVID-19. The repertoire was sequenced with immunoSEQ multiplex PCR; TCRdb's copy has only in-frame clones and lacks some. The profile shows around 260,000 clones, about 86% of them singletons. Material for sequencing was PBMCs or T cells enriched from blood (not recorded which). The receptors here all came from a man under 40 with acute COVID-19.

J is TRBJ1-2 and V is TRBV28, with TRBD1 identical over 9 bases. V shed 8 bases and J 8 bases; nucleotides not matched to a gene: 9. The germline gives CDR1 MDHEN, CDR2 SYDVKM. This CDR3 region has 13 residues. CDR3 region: CASYRDRVNGYTF. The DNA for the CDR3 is TGTGCCAGCTACCGGGACAGGGTAAACGGCTACACCTTC.

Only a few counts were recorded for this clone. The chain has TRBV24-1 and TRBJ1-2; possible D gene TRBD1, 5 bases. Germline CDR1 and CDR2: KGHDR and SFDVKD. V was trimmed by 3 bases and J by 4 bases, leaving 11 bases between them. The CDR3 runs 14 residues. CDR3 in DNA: TGTGCCACCAGTGATGCAGGGAATCCCTATGGCTACACCTTC. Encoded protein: CATSDAGNPYGYTF.

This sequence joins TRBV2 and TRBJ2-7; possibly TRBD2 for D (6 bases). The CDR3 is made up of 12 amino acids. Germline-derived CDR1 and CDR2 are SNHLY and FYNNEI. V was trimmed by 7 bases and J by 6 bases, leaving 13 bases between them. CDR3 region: CASNRRAPEQYV. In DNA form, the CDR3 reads TGTGCCAGCAATCGGAGGGCCCCCGAGCAGTACGTC.

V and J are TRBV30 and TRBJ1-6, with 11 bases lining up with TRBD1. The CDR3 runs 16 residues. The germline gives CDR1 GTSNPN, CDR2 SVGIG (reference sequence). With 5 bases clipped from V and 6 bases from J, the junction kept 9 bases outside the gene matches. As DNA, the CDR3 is TGTGCCTGGGTGGACAGGGGGCGAGGAACTAATTCACCCCTCCACTTT. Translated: CAWVDRGRGTNSPLHF.

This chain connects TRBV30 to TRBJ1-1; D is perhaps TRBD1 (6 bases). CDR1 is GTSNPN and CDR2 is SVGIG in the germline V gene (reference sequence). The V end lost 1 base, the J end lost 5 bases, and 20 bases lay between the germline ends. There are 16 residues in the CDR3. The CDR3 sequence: CAWSERGRFVATEAFF. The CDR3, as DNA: TGTGCCTGGAGTGAGCGGGGGCGCTTCGTTGCTACTGAAGCTTTCTTT.

The CDR3 DNA reads as TGTGCCAGCAGCGTAAAACAGATCTCTGGGGCCAACGTCCTGACTTTC. Encoded protein: CASSVKQISGANVLTF. The chain employs TRBV2 and TRBJ2-6; D remains ambiguous. There are 16 residues in the CDR3. Trimming pared 6 bases from V and 0 bases from J, leaving 12 bases between. Germline V CDR1 and CDR2: SNHLY, FYNNEI.

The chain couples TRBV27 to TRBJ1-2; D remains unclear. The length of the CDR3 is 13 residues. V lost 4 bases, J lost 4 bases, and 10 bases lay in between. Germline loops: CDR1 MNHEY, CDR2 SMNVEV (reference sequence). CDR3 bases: TGTGCCAGCAGTTCCTCGGGGAGCTATGGCTACACCTTC. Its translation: CASSSSGSYGYTF.

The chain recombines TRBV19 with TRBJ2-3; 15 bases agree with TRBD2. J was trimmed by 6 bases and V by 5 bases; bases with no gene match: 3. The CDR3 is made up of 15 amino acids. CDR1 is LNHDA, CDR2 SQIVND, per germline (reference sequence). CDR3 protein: CASSPGTSGRDTQYF. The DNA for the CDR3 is TGTGCCAGTAGTCCAGGGACTAGCGGGAGGGATACGCAGTATTTT.

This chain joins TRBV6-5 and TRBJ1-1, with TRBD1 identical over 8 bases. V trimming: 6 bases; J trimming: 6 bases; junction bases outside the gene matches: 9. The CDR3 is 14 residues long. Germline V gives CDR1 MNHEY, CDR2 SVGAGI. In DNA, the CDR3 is TGTGCCAGCAGGGGGGACAGGAGTCTCGCTGAAGCTTTCTTT. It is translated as CASRGDRSLAEAFF.

The CDR3 bases are TGTGCCAGCAGCTTAACAGCGGGGCTCCCGGATTCTAACTATGGCTACACCTTC. It translates to CASSLTAGLPDSNYGYTF. This chain joins TRBV7-3 and TRBJ1-2; a weak D match, TRBD1 (5 bases). The CDR3 has 18 amino acids. Trimming removed 0 bases at V and 0 bases at J, with 17 bases between. In germline, CDR1 is SGHTA, CDR2 FQGTGA.

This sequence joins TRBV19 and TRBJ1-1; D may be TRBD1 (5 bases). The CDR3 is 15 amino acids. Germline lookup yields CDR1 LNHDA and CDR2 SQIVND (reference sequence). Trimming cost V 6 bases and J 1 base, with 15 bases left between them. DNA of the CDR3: TGTGCCAGTAGCGGACAAGGCTGGGGGAACACTGAAGCTTTCTTT. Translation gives CASSGQGWGNTEAFF.

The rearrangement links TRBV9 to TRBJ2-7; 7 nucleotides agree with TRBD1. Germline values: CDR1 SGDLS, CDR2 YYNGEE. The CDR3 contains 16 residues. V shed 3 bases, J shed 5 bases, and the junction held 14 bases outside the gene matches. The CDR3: CASSANGRDSRHEQYV. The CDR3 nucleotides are TGTGCCAGCAGCGCAAACGGCCGGGACAGTCGCCACGAGCAGTACGTC.

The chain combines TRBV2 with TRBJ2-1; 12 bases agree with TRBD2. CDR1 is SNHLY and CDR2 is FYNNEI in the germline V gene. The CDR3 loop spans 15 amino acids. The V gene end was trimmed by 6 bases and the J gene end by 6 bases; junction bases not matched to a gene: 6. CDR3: CASRRLAGVGNEQFF. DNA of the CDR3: TGTGCCAGCAGGAGACTAGCGGGGGTCGGCAATGAGCAGTTCTTC.

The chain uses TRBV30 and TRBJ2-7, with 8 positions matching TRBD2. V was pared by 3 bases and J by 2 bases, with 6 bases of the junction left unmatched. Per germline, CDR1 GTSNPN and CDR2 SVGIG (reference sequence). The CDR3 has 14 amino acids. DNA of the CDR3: TGTGCCTGGAGCCGGGAGGGACAACCCTACGAGCAGTACGTC. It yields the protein CAWSREGQPYEQYV.

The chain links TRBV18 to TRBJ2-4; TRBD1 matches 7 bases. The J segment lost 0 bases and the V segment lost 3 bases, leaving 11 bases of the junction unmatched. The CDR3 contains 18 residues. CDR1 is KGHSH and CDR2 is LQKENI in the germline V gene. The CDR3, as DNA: TGTGCCAGCTCACCGGATACGGGACAGTGGCTAGCCAAAAACATTCAGTACTTC. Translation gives CASSPDTGQWLAKNIQYF.

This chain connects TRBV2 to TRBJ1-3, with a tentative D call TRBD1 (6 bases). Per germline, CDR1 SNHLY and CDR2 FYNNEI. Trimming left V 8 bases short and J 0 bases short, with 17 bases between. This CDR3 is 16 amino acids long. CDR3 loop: CASGRGGVTSGNTIYF. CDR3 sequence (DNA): TGTGCCAGCGGTAGAGGGGGGGTGACCTCTGGAAACACCATATATTTT.